These 27 T cell receptor beta chains originate from one sample sequenced in a study of molecular identifiers for immune sequencing clone quantification (dated by TCRdb to 2016 to 2019). Libraries were made using PCR. The instrument was a NextSeq 500. TCRdb applied fastp at Q25 and MiXCR to the public reads, then kept only in-frame beta chains. Here each entry gathers all rows of one CDR3 protein and keeps the most common genes and DNA. A total of around 300,000 distinct CDR3 sequences appear in this sample, 24% of them only once. The ten largest clones capture around 0.76% of the sample. Source material: naive CD8+ T cells from blood, with Jurkat cell RNA spiked in. What this sample's cell subset or site label stands for: FACS-sorted CD8+CD4-CCR7+CD45RA+ naive T cells. These receptors were taken from a human donor in good health. Some libraries in this study had Jurkat cell RNA spiked in.

In regard to this clonotype: The junction departs from the called germline gene at one end, perhaps through a read error. The chain uses TRBV20-1 and TRBJ2-7; tentative D call: TRBD1 (6 bases). The germline V gene has CDR1 DFQATT and CDR2 SNEGSKA (reference sequence). The CDR3 extends over 14 amino acids. CDR3 protein: CSAPDRDTYYEQHF. CDR3 in DNA: TGCAGTGCTCCCGACCGGGACACCTACTACGAGCAGCACTTC.

The chain links TRBV7-2 to TRBJ2-2; weak D call: TRBD1 (6 bases). CDR1 is SGHTA and CDR2 is FQGNSA in the germline V gene. This CDR3 has 17 amino acids. Trimming shortened V by 5 bases and J by 3 bases, and 19 bases separated the two germline ends. The CDR3 sequence is CASSRSVTGLDTGELFF. CDR3 coding DNA: TGTGCCAGCAGCCGGTCCGTCACAGGGTTAGACACCGGGGAGCTGTTTTTT.

This clonotype was counted many times. The chain links TRBV4-1 to TRBJ2-1; 8 bases are a match to TRBD1. The CDR3 loop spans 16 amino acids. Germline-derived CDR1 and CDR2 are MGHRA and YSYEKL. J lost 2 bases, V lost 4 bases, and 7 bases had no gene match. CDR3 protein: CASSLEDRAAYNEQFF. The CDR3 DNA is TGCGCCAGCAGCCTTGAGGACAGGGCGGCCTACAATGAGCAGTTCTTC.

This clonotype was seen ten or more times. This CDR3 is CATGQGRTEAFF. The CDR3 coding sequence is TGTGCCACCGGACAGGGGAGGACTGAAGCTTTCTTT. The V and J genes are TRBV19 and TRBJ1-1; 9 bases map to TRBD1. The CDR3 extends over 12 amino acids. With V trimmed by 10 bases and J by 5 bases, 5 bases remained unmatched. In germline, CDR1 is LNHDA, CDR2 SQIVND (reference sequence).

In this sample, this clonotype turned up many times. In DNA, the CDR3 is TGTGCCAGCAGTTTATCAGTTAATCAGCCCCAGCATTTT. Encoded protein: CASSLSVNQPQHF. The V call is TRBV27, the J call TRBJ1-5; D remains unclear. The V gene's germline CDR1 is MNHEY and CDR2 SMNVEV (reference sequence). V was pared by 0 bases and J by 4 bases, with 4 bases between. This CDR3 comprises 13 residues.

With regard to this clonotype: A much larger clone lies one base from this, so it may be a read error. The chain has TRBV25-1 and TRBJ2-7, with 7 bases that match TRBD1. CDR1 is MGHDK and CDR2 is SYGVNS in the germline V gene. The CDR3 has 15 residues. This chain's CDR3 is CASSLSRGLSYAQYF. For the CDR3, the DNA is TGTGCCAGCAGCCTCTCAAGGGGGCTCTCCTACGCGCAGTACTTC.

A remark on this clonotype: The germline gene is not matched at one end of the junction; a read error may be the cause. V is TRBV5-1 and J is TRBJ1-4; TRBD1 aligns across 7 bases. The CDR3 spans 15 residues. Germline CDR1 is SGHRS and CDR2 is YFSETQ. The CDR3 reads CAGSGGAGGGEGLFF. The CDR3 DNA sequence: TGCGCCGGCAGCGGTGGGGCAGGGGGGGGTGAGGGACTGTTTTTT. Based on the CDR3 plus reference TRBV5-1 and TRBJ1-4, the full variable domain is KAGVTQTPRYLIKTRGQQVTLSCSPISGHRSVSWYQQTPGQGLQFLFEYFSETQRNKGNFPGRFSGRQFSNSRSEMNVSTLELGDSALYLCAGSGGAGGGEGLFFGSGTQLSVL.

This chain joins TRBV3-1 and TRBJ2-2; D ambiguous. The ends were cut back, 4 bases at V and 8 bases at J, with 11 bases in the middle. This CDR3 comprises 13 residues. The germline V gene encodes CDR1 LGHDT and CDR2 YNNKEL (reference sequence). The CDR3 sequence is CASSPEASGELFF. CDR3 DNA: TGTGCCAGCAGCCCTGAAGCGTCAGGGGAGCTGTTTTTT.

CDR3 in DNA: TGTGCCTGGACGACAGGGTTCACTGAAGCTTTCTTT. Its translation is CAWTTGFTEAFF. The V and J genes are TRBV30 and TRBJ1-1, with 7 bases lining up with TRBD1. The V gene end was trimmed by 4 bases and the J gene end by 4 bases; junction bases not matched to a gene: 3. The germline CDR1 and CDR2 sequences are GTSNPN and SVGIG (reference sequence). This CDR3 is built from 12 residues.

This clonotype showed up many times. V gene TRBV6-6 combines with J gene TRBJ1-2; D is possibly TRBD1 (6 bases). The CDR3 is 15 amino acids. Trimming took off 4 bases at V and 0 bases at J, with 12 bases between the two ends. Looked up from germline, CDR1 is MNHNY and CDR2 is SVGAGI (reference sequence). The CDR3 nucleotides read TGTGCCAGCAGTTGGACAGACACGGCTAACTATGGCTACACCTTC. Its translation: CASSWTDTANYGYTF.

This clonotype has a count of ten or more. The genes are TRBV7-9 and TRBJ2-1; 8 bases match TRBD2. Germline CDR1 SEHNR, CDR2 FQNEAQ (reference sequence). This CDR3 is built from 15 residues. V dropped 1 base and J dropped 8; count of bases not matched to a gene: 7. CDR3 amino acids: CASSLGAGAGYEQFF. DNA of the CDR3: TGTGCCAGCAGCTTAGGAGCGGGAGCGGGTTATGAGCAGTTCTTC.

Concerning this clonotype: A much larger clone lies one base from this, so it may be a read error. This CDR3 is CASSLSAGLLDEQFF. Here the CDR3 DNA reads TGTGCCAGCAGCTTATCGGCAGGACTTCTTGATGAGCAGTTCTTC. The chain couples TRBV7-2 to TRBJ2-1; possible D gene TRBD2, 5 bases. Germline V gives CDR1 SGHTA, CDR2 FQGNSA. The CDR3 is 15 amino acids. The ends were cut back, 2 bases at V and 8 bases at J, with 16 bases in the middle.

The J gene is TRBJ1-1, the V gene TRBV15; a possible D gene is TRBD1 (5 bases). Germline V CDR1 and CDR2: LNHNV, YYDKDF (reference sequence). This CDR3 has 15 residues. Trimming stripped 1 base from V and 5 bases from J, with 14 bases between. DNA for the CDR3: TGTGCCACCAGCAGAGTGGACACCTCCGGGACTGAAGCTTTCTTT. It encodes CATSRVDTSGTEAFF.

On this clonotype itself: A clone one base away is much larger, so this may be a read error. The chain employs TRBV2 and TRBJ1-2, with D unresolved. The CDR3 loop spans 11 amino acids. In germline, CDR1 is SNHLY, CDR2 FYNNEI. The V gene lost 7 bases and the J gene lost 4 bases, with 7 bases spanning the gap. The CDR3 bases are TGTGCCAGCACGGGTGGCTATGGCTACACCTTC. Amino acids: CASTGGYGYTF.

This clonotype was detected a few times. V gene TRBV27 combines with J gene TRBJ2-3; 8 bases are shared with TRBD2. V trimming: 4 bases; J trimming: 3 bases; junction bases outside the gene matches: 12. The CDR3 is made up of 17 amino acids. Germline values: CDR1 MNHEY, CDR2 SMNVEV (reference sequence). DNA of the CDR3: TGTGCCAGCAGTTCCTCCCTGGCTAGCGGGTTAACAGATACGCAGTATTTT. Protein: CASSSSLASGLTDTQYF.

In this sample, this clonotype turned up a few times. The rearrangement links TRBV6-5 to TRBJ2-2; tentatively, D is TRBD1 (6 bases). Germline values: CDR1 MNHEY, CDR2 SVGAGI. V lost 5 bases and J 5 bases, leaving 15 bases between the germline ends. CDR3 size: 15 residues. The CDR3 sequence: CASSAQGFGTGELFF. CDR3 coding DNA: TGTGCCAGCAGTGCCCAGGGGTTTGGTACCGGGGAGCTGTTTTTT.

This clonotype was detected many times. The chain is built from TRBV5-1 and TRBJ2-3; D call uncertain. The ends were cut back, 1 base at V and 2 bases at J, with 11 bases in the middle. The length of the CDR3 is 15 residues. From germline, CDR1 is SGHRS and CDR2 YFSETQ. The CDR3 protein is CASSLIAPFTDTQYF. CDR3 sequence (DNA): TGCGCCAGCAGCTTGATAGCTCCCTTCACAGATACGCAGTATTTT.

V and J are TRBV4-1 and TRBJ1-5; unclear D gene. This CDR3 comprises 15 residues. Germline lookup yields CDR1 MGHRA and CDR2 YSYEKL. The germline V and J ends were trimmed by 3 bases and 0 bases, with 9 bases remaining between them. The DNA of the CDR3 is TGCGCCAGCAGCCATATATCGGGTAGCAATCAGCCCCAGCATTTT. Its translation is CASSHISGSNQPQHF.

This clonotype has at least ten counts. The J gene is TRBJ2-3, the V gene TRBV5-1; D might be TRBD2 (6 bases). Germline CDR1 reads SGHRS; CDR2 reads YFSETQ. V lost 2 bases and J 2 bases, leaving 12 bases between the germline ends. CDR3 length: 15 amino acids. This chain's CDR3 is CASSFFGGDTDTQYF. The CDR3 coding sequence is TGCGCCAGCAGCTTTTTCGGGGGAGACACAGATACGCAGTATTTT.

This clonotype has a count of ten or more. This rearrangement joins TRBV6-5 to TRBJ2-7, with 7 bases lining up with TRBD1. V shed 7 bases, J shed 3 bases, and the junction held 6 bases outside the gene matches. The CDR3 contains 13 residues. Germline V lookup: CDR1 MNHEY, CDR2 SVGAGI. This CDR3 reads CASTDDRDYEQYF. CDR3 sequence (DNA): TGTGCCAGCACTGATGACAGGGACTACGAGCAGTACTTC.

V and J are TRBV5-1 and TRBJ2-5, with TRBD1 matching over 11 bases. The junction had 9 bases not matched to a gene; V was cut back by 7 bases and J by 4 bases. The CDR3 length is 15 residues. Germline V gives CDR1 SGHRS, CDR2 YFSETQ. This CDR3 is CASADGTGGLETQYF. The CDR3, as DNA: TGCGCCAGCGCAGACGGGACAGGGGGTTTAGAGACCCAGTACTTC.

There are a few counts of this clonotype. The chain has TRBV20-1 and TRBJ2-7; D is ambiguous. Germline V gene sequence: CDR1 DFQATT, CDR2 SNEGSKA (reference sequence). This CDR3 has 11 residues. Deletions cut 1 base from V and 4 bases from J, with 5 bases between. CDR3 nucleotide sequence: TGCAGTGCTAGAGTAGATTACGAGCAGTACTTC. Its translation: CSARVDYEQYF.

This clonotype was observed a few times. The gene calls are TRBV29-1 and TRBJ2-7, with TRBD2 identical over 14 bases. V shed 4 bases, J shed 1 base, and the junction held 9 bases outside the gene matches. CDR1 and CDR2 (germline): SQVTM, ANQGSEA. This CDR3 has 17 amino acids. Here the CDR3 DNA reads TGCAGCGTTGGTGGGACTAGCGGGGGACGGTCTTCCTACGAGCAGTACTTC. Amino acid sequence: CSVGGTSGGRSSYEQYF.

This clonotype was counted only a few times. J is TRBJ2-3 and V is TRBV11-2, with 12 bases that match TRBD2. V shed 3 bases, J shed 0 bases, and the junction held 4 bases outside the gene matches. The germline V gene encodes CDR1 SGHAT and CDR2 FQNNGV. The CDR3 spans 17 residues. The CDR3: CASSFRTSGDSTDTQYF. CDR3 nucleotide sequence: TGTGCCAGCAGCTTCCGGACTAGCGGGGATAGCACAGATACGCAGTATTTT.

As to this clonotype: The junction departs from germline at one end; a sequencing error may be responsible. The chain combines TRBV7-9 with TRBJ2-7, with D possibly matching TRBD2 (6 bases). Germline loops: CDR1 SEHNR, CDR2 FQNEAQ (reference sequence). This CDR3 contains 13 residues. CDR3 bases: TGTGCCGGCAGCTTGGAGGGGAACTACGAGCAGTACTTC. As protein: CAGSLEGNYEQYF.

The chain links TRBV6-5 to TRBJ1-4; perhaps TRBD1 as D (6 bases). The ends were cut back, 7 bases at V and 8 bases at J, with 14 bases in the middle. CDR1 and CDR2 (germline): MNHEY, SVGAGI. This CDR3 region has 13 residues. The CDR3: CASTESGGEKLFF. The CDR3 DNA follows: TGTGCCAGCACCGAGTCCGGGGGCGAAAAACTGTTTTTT.

There are a few counts of this clonotype. The chain is built from TRBV2 and TRBJ2-3; D is unresolved. Germline V gene data show CDR1 as SNHLY and CDR2 as FYNNEI. With 8 bases removed from V and 2 bases from J, the gap between germline ends came to 14 bases. The CDR3 is 14 amino acids. CDR3 sequence: CASGRMGLTDTQYF. The CDR3 region has the DNA TGTGCCAGCGGTCGGATGGGCCTCACAGATACGCAGTATTTT.